Shown below are 6 T cell receptor beta chains from a single sample sequenced in a study of Graves' ophthalmopathy and Graves' hyperthyroidism. As the template, RNA transcripts were used to amplify TCR beta CDR3 regions. The first round was an RT-PCR with HTBI primers, and the second round was a multiplex PCR. TCRdb re-called the multiplex PCR reads with MiXCR, one entry per CDR3 protein. The repertoire includes a few hundred thousand distinct CDR3 sequences, about a sixth of them detected once, and roughly 2.3% sits in the top ten. The sequenced sample consisted of peripheral blood. These receptors were collected from an adult woman with stable Graves' hyperthyroidism.

This clonotype occurred many times. The V gene is TRBV11-1, the J gene TRBJ1-1; D possibly corresponds to TRBD1 (5 bases). Between the trimmed V and J ends, which lost 5 bases and 0 bases, there was a span of 13 bases. CDR1 and CDR2 (germline): SGHAT, FQDESV (reference sequence). This CDR3 has 15 residues. CDR3 region: CASSPFRGVNTEAFF. CDR3 DNA: TGTGCCAGCAGCCCTTTTAGGGGCGTGAACACTGAAGCTTTCTTT.

The table lists this clonotype with many counts. The rearrangement uses TRBV14 and TRBJ2-7, with D perhaps TRBD1 (5 bases). The germline gives CDR1 SGHDN, CDR2 FVKESK. V dropped 5 bases and J dropped 3 bases, with 14 bases sitting between them. The CDR3 is made up of 14 amino acids. As DNA, the CDR3 is TGTGCCAGCAGCTCTAGGGGCCTGGGCTACGAGCAGTACTTC. It encodes CASSSRGLGYEQYF.

This clonotype has ten or more counts. The genes are TRBV7-2 and TRBJ2-7; D gene unclear. Germline loops: CDR1 SGHTA, CDR2 FQGNSA. Trimming left V 0 bases short and J 5 bases short, with 17 bases between. The CDR3 is 16 amino acids. CDR3 DNA sequence: TGTGCCAGCAGCTTAGCGTCGCAGCCCCTATACCACGAGCAGTACTTC. This codes for CASSLASQPLYHEQYF.

This clonotype was seen more than once but under ten times. The gene calls are TRBV7-8 and TRBJ2-5; D ambiguous. CDR3 length equals 14 residues. The germline V and J ends were trimmed by 4 bases and 2 bases, with 11 bases remaining between them. Germline assignment: CDR1 SGHVS and CDR2 FQNEAQ. The CDR3 DNA sequence: TGTGCCAGCAGCTCCCGACTGATACAAGAGACCCAGTACTTC. Its translation: CASSSRLIQETQYF. The full variable domain, rest sourced from reference TRBV7-8 and TRBJ2-5, is GAGVSQSPRYKVAKRGQDVALRCDPISGHVSLFWYQQALGQGPEFLTYFQNEAQLDKSGLPSDRFFAERPEGSVSTLKIQRTQQEDSAVYLCASSSRLIQETQYFGPGTRLLVL.

This clonotype occurred many times. The chain recombines TRBV20-1 with TRBJ1-1; D is possibly TRBD1 (5 bases). V lost 1 base and J lost 8, with 23 bases in between. This CDR3 contains 16 residues. CDR1 is DFQATT, CDR2 SNEGSKA, per germline (reference sequence). The CDR3 spells CSARVLGRSPDSEAFF. Written as DNA, the CDR3 is TGCAGTGCTAGAGTCTTGGGACGGTCTCCCGACAGCGAAGCTTTCTTT.

This clonotype was seen at least ten times. This chain uses TRBV20-1 with TRBJ1-5; D gene uncertain. Trimming pared 0 bases from V and 2 bases from J, leaving 14 bases between. The V gene's germline CDR1 is DFQATT and CDR2 SNEGSKA (reference sequence). The CDR3 runs 16 residues. The chain's CDR3 is CSARDSHSGGNQPQHF. The CDR3 DNA reads TGCAGTGCTAGAGACAGTCATAGCGGGGGCAATCAGCCCCAGCATTTT.